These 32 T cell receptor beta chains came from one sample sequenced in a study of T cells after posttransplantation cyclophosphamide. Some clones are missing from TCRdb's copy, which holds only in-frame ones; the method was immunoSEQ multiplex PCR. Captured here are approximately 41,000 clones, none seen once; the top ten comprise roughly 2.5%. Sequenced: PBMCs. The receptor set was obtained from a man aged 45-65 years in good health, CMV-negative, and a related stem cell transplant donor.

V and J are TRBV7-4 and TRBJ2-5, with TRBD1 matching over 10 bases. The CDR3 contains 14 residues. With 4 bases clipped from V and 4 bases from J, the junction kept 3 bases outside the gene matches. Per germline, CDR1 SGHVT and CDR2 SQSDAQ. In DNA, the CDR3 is TGTGCCAGCAGCTACCGGACAGGGGGAGAGACCCAGTACTTC. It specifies CASSYRTGGETQYF.

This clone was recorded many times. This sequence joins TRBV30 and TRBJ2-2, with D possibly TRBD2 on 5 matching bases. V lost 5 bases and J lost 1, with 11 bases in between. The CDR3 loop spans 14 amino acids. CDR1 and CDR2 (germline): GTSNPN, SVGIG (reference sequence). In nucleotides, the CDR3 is TGTGCCTGGCAAGGGAGCATGAACACCGGGGAGCTGTTTTTT. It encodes CAWQGSMNTGELFF.

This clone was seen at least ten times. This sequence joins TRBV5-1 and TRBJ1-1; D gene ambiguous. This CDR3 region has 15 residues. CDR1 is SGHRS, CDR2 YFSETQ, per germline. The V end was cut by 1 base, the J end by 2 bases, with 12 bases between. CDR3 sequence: CASSLLFSGNTEAFF. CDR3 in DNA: TGCGCCAGCAGCTTGCTTTTCTCAGGAAACACTGAAGCTTTCTTT.

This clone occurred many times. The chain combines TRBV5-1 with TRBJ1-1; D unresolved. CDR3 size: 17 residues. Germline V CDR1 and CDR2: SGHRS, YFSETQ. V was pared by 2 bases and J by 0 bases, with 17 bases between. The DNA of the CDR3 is TGCGCCAGCAGCTTAAGTTATGGAGATTATCTGAACACTGAAGCTTTCTTT. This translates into CASSLSYGDYLNTEAFF. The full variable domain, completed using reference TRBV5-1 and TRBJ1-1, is KAGVTQTPRYLIKTRGQQVTLSCSPISGHRSVSWYQQTPGQGLQFLFEYFSETQRNKGNFPGRFSGRQFSNSRSEMNVSTLELGDSALYLCASSLSYGDYLNTEAFFGQGTRLTVV.

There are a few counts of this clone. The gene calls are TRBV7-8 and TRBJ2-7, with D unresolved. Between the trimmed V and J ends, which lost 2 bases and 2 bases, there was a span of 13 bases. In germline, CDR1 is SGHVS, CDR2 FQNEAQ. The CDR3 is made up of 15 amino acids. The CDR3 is CASSLLPTNTYEQYF. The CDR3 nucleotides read TGTGCCAGCAGCTTACTCCCGACAAATACCTACGAGCAGTACTTC.

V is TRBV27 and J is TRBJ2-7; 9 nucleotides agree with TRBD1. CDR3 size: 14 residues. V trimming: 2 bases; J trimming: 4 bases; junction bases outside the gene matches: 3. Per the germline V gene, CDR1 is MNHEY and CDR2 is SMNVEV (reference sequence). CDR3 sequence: CASSLRDRGYEQYF. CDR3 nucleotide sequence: TGTGCCAGCAGTTTACGAGACAGGGGGTACGAGCAGTACTTC.

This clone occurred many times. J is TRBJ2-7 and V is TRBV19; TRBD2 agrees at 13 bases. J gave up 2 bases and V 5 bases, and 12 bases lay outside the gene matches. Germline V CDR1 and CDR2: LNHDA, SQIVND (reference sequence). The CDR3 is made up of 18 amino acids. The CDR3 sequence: CASSPRTSGRSSPYEQYF. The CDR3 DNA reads TGTGCCAGTAGTCCGAGGACTAGCGGGAGATCCAGCCCCTACGAGCAGTACTTC.

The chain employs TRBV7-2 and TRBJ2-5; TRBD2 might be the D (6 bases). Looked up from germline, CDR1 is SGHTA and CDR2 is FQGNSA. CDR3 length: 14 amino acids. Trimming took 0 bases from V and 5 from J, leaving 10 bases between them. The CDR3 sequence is CASSLAGGGETQYF. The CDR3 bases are TGTGCCAGCAGCTTAGCCGGTGGAGGGGAGACCCAGTACTTC.

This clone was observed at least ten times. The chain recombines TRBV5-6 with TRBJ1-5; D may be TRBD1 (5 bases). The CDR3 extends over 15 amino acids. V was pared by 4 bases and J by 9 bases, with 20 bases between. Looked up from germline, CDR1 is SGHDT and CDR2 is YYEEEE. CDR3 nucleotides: TGTGCCAGCAGCATGGCAGGGTCCTCTCATCGGCCCCAGCATTTT. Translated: CASSMAGSSHRPQHF.

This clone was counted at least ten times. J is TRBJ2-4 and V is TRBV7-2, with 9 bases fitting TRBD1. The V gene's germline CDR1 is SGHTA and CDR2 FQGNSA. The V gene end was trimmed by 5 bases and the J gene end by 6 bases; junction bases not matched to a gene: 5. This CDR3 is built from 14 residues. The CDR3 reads CASSRRQGVNIQYF. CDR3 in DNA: TGTGCCAGCAGCCGCCGACAGGGGGTAAACATTCAGTACTTC.

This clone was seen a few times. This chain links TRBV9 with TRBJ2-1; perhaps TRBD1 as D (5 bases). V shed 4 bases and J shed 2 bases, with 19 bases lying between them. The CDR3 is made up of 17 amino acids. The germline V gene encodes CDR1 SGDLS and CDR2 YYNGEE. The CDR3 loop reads CASSSRGPPGPYNEQFF. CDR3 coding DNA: TGTGCCAGCAGCTCAAGGGGCCCCCCAGGGCCCTACAATGAGCAGTTCTTC. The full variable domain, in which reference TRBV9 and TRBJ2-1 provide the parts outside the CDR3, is DSGVTQTPKHLITATGQRVTLRCSPRSGDLSVYWYQQSLDQGLQFLIQYYNGEERAKGNILERFSAQQFPDLHSELNLSSLELGDSALYFCASSSRGPPGPYNEQFFGPGTRLTVL.

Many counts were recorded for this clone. CDR3 nucleotides: TGTGCCAGCAGTTACGGGGGCAGCCGGGGTTACACCTTC. It translates to CASSYGGSRGYTF. The J gene is TRBJ1-2, the V gene TRBV6-5; maybe TRBD1 (6 bases). CDR1 and CDR2 (germline): MNHEY, SVGAGI. V lost 2 bases and J 11 bases, leaving 15 bases between the germline ends. The CDR3 extends over 13 amino acids.

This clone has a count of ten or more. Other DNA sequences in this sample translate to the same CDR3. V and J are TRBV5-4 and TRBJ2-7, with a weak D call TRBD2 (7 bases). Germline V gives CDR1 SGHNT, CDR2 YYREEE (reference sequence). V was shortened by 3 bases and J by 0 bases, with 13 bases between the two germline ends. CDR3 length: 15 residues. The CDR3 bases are TGTGCCAGCAGCTGGGGGGGGACAAGCTCCTACGAGCAGTACTTC. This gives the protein CASSWGGTSSYEQYF. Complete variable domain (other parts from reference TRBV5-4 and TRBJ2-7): ETGVTQSPTHLIKTRGQQVTLRCSSQSGHNTVSWYQQALGQGPQFIFQYYREEENGRGNFPPRFSGLQFPNYSSELNVNALELDDSALYLCASSWGGTSSYEQYFGPGTRLTVT.

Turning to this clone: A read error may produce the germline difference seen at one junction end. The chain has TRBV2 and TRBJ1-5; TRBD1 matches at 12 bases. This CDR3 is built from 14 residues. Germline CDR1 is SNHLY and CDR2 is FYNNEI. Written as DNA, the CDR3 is TGTGCCGGCAGTGCCGGGACAGGGGGCCAGCCCCAGCATTTT. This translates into CAGSAGTGGQPQHF.

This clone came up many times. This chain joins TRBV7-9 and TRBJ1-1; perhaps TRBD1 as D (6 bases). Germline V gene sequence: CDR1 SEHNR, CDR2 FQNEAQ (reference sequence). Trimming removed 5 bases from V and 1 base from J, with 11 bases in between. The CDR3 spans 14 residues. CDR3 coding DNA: TGTGCCAGCAGCCCAGGGGTTCAGAACACTGAAGCTTTCTTT. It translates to CASSPGVQNTEAFF. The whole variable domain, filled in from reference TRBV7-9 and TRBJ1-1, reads DTGVSQNPRHKITKRGQNVTFRCDPISEHNRLYWYRQTLGQGPEFLTYFQNEAQLEKSRLLSDRFSAERPKGSFSTLEIQRTEQGDSAMYLCASSPGVQNTEAFFGQGTRLTVV.

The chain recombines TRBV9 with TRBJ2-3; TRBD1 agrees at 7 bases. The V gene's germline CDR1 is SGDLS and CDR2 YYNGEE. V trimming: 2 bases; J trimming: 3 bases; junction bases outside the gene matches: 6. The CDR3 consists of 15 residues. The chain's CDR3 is CASSVGTAPTDTQYF. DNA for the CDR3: TGTGCCAGCAGCGTCGGGACAGCTCCGACAGATACGCAGTATTTT.

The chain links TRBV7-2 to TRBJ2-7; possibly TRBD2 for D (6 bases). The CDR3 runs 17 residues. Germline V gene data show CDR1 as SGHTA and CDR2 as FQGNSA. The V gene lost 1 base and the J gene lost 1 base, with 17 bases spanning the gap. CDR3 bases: TGTGCCAGCAGCTTAGGGCAGTCGGGACTTAGATCCTACGAGCAGTACTTC. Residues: CASSLGQSGLRSYEQYF.

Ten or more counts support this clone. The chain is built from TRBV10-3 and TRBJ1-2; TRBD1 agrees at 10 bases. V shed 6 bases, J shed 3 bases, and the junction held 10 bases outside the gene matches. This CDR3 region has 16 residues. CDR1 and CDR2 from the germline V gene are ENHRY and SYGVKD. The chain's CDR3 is CAISRTGGEGHYGYTF. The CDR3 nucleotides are TGTGCCATCAGCCGGACAGGGGGGGAAGGCCACTATGGCTACACCTTC.

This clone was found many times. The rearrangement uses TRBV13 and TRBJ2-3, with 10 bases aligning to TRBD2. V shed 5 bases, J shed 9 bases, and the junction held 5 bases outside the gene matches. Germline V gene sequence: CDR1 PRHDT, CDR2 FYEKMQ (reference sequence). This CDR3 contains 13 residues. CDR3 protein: CASSPSGGGTQYF. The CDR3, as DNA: TGTGCCAGCAGCCCTAGCGGGGGTGGGACGCAGTATTTT. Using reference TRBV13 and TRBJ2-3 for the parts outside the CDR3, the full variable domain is AAGVIQSPRHLIKEKRETATLKCYPIPRHDTVYWYQQGPGQDPQFLISFYEKMQSDKGSIPDRFSAQQFSDYHSELNMSSLELGDSALYFCASSPSGGGTQYFGPGTRLTVL.

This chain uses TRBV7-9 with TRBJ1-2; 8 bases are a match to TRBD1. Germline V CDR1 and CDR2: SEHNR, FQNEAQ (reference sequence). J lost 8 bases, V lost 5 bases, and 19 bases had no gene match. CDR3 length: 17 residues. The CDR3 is CASSQRKGQGWLRGYTF. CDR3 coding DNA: TGTGCCAGCAGCCAAAGAAAAGGACAGGGTTGGCTGCGGGGCTACACCTTC. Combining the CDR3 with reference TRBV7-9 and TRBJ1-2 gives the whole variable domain DTGVSQNPRHKITKRGQNVTFRCDPISEHNRLYWYRQTLGQGPEFLTYFQNEAQLEKSRLLSDRFSAERPKGSFSTLEIQRTEQGDSAMYLCASSQRKGQGWLRGYTFGSGTRLTVV.

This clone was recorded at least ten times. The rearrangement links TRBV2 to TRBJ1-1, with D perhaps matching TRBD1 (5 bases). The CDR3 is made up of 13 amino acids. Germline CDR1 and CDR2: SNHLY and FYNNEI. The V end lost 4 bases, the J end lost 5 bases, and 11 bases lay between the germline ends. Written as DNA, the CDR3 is TGTGCCAGCAGTGGACAGAGATTAACTGAAGCTTTCTTT. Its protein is CASSGQRLTEAFF.

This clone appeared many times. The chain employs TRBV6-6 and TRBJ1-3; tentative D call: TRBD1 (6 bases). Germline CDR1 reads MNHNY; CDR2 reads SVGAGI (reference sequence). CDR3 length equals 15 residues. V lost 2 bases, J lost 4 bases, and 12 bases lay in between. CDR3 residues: CASSYKGEGGNTIYF. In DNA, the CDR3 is TGTGCCAGCAGTTACAAGGGGGAGGGAGGAAACACCATATATTTT.

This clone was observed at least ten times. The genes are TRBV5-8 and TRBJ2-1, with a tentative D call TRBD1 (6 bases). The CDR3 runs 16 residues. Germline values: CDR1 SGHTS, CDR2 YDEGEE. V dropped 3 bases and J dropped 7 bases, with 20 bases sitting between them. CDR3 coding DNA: TGTGCCAGCAGCTATTTACAGGGTGGTAGTATAAATGAGCAGTTCTTC. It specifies CASSYLQGGSINEQFF.

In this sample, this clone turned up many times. As DNA, the CDR3 is TGTGCCAGCAGCGTATCAAGCGATACGCAGTATTTT. Protein sequence: CASSVSSDTQYF. V gene TRBV9 combines with J gene TRBJ2-3; D is unclear. CDR3 length: 12 amino acids. The germline V gene encodes CDR1 SGDLS and CDR2 YYNGEE. Trimming removed 1 base at V and 6 bases at J, with 6 bases between.

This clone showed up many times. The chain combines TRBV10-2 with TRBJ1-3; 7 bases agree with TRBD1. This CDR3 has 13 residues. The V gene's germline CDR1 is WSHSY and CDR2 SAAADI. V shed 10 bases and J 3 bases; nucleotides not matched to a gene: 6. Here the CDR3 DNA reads TGCGCCACCACCTGGGACAGTGGAAACACCATATATTTT. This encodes CATTWDSGNTIYF.

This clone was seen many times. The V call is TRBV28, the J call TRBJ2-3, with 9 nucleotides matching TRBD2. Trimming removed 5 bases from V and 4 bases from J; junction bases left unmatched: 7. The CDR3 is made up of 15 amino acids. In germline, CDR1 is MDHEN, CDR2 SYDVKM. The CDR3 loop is CASSTSAGGADTQYF. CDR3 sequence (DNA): TGTGCCAGCAGTACCTCGGCGGGGGGGGCAGATACGCAGTATTTT.

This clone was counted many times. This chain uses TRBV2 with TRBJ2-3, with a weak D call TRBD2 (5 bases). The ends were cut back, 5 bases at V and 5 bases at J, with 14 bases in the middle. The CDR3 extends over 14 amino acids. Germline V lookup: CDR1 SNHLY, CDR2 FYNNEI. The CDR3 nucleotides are TGTGCCAGCAGTACGTGGGAGCGCCGAGATACGCAGTATTTT. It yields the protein CASSTWERRDTQYF.

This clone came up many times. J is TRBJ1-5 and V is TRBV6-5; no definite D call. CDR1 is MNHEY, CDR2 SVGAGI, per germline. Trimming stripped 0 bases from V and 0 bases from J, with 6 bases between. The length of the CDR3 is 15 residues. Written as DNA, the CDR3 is TGTGCCAGCAGTTACTCAGCCTATAGCAATCAGCCCCAGCATTTT. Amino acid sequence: CASSYSAYSNQPQHF.

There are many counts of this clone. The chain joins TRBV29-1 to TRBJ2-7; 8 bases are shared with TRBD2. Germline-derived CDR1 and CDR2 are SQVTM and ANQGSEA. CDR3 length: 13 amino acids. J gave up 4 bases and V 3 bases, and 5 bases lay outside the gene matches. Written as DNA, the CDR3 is TGCAGCGTTGATAGCGGGACCCTTTACGAGCAGTACTTC. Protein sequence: CSVDSGTLYEQYF.

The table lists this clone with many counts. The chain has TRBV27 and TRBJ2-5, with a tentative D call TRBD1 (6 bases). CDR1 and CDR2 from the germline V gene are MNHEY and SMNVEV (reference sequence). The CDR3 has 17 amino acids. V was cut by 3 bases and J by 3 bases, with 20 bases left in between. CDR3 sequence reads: CASSLAPRGLGEETQYF. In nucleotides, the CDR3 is TGTGCCAGCAGTTTGGCACCGAGGGGGTTAGGCGAAGAGACCCAGTACTTC.

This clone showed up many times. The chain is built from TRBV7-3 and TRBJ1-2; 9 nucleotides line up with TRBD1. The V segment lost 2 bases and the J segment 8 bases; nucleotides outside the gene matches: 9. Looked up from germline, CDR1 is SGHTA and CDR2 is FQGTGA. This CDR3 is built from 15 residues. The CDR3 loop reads CASSLSGTGLGGYTF. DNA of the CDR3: TGTGCCAGCAGCTTATCCGGGACAGGGCTTGGCGGCTACACCTTC.

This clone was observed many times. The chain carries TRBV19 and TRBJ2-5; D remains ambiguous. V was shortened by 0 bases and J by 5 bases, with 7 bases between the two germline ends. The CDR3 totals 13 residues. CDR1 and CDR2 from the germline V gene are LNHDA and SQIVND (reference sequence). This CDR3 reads CASSIDLEETQYF. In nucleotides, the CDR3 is TGTGCCAGTAGTATAGATCTGGAGGAGACCCAGTACTTC.